The 15 T cell receptor beta chains reported below all come from one sample, sequenced in a study of blood T cell repertoires in COVID-19. Produced via immunoSEQ multiplex PCR; TCRdb's table is partial and in-frame only. The sample shows some 220,000 clones, around 85% of them seen only once. Material: peripheral blood. These receptors were obtained from a man aged 50-59 years with COVID-19, enrolled during active disease.

By sample share, this clone is medium-sized. This chain uses TRBV10-1 with TRBJ2-7; D is possibly TRBD1 (6 bases). Trimming pared 6 bases from V and 0 bases from J, leaving 6 bases between. CDR1 and CDR2 from the germline V gene are WNHNN and SYGVQD (reference sequence). The length of the CDR3 is 12 residues. CDR3 residues: CASRDSSYEQYF. The CDR3 bases are TGCGCCAGCAGGGACAGCTCCTACGAGCAGTACTTC.

CDR3 nucleotide sequence: TGTGCCAGCAGTGACGCCCTCAAACCTGGACAGGTTCTGAACACTGAAGCTTTCTTT. Its protein is CASSDALKPGQVLNTEAFF. The chain uses TRBV6-4 and TRBJ1-1, with TRBD1 identical over 7 bases. The CDR3 totals 19 residues. Germline V gene sequence: CDR1 MRHNA, CDR2 SNTAGT. V lost 2 bases and J lost 0; bases outside the gene matches: 15.

V usage is TRBV12-3 or TRBV12-4 and J usage is TRBJ1-3; possible D gene TRBD1, 5 bases. The germline V and J ends were trimmed by 5 bases and 8 bases, with 10 bases remaining between them. This CDR3 spans 12 amino acids. The CDR3, as DNA: TGTGCCAGCAGTCAGACAGAGTACACCATATATTTT. Translating gives CASSQTEYTIYF.

V usage is TRBV27 and J usage is TRBJ2-1, with D possibly TRBD2 on 5 matching bases. The CDR3 covers 15 residues. The germline CDR1 and CDR2 sequences are MNHEY and SMNVEV (reference sequence). Trimming cost V 5 bases and J 3 bases, with 14 bases left between them. The CDR3 loop is CASSLVPTSYNEQFF. The CDR3 DNA is TGTGCCAGCAGTCTCGTCCCCACTAGCTACAATGAGCAGTTCTTC.

This clone was detected only a few times. The chain carries TRBV27 and TRBJ1-5; D is unresolved. V shed 3 bases and J shed 1 base, with 4 bases lying between them. CDR1 and CDR2 (germline): MNHEY, SMNVEV (reference sequence). The CDR3 spans 13 residues. The CDR3, as DNA: TGTGCCAGCAGTTTTTTAAGCAATCAGCCCCAGCATTTT. It is translated as CASSFLSNQPQHF.

The J gene is TRBJ1-1, the V gene TRBV2; 7 bases are shared with TRBD1. The CDR3 has 14 amino acids. Germline CDR1 reads SNHLY; CDR2 reads FYNNEI. The J segment lost 5 bases and the V segment lost 4 bases, leaving 7 bases of the junction unmatched. CDR3 bases: TGTGCCAGCAGTGGTACAGGGGCGAAAACTGAAGCTTTCTTT. This gives the protein CASSGTGAKTEAFF.

This chain links TRBV7-2 with TRBJ1-5; D remains ambiguous. CDR3 length: 14 residues. The germline gives CDR1 SGHTA, CDR2 FQGNSA. V was pared by 4 bases and J by 4 bases, with 11 bases between. CDR3 amino acids: CASSYSGWNQPQHF. The CDR3 DNA reads as TGTGCCAGCAGCTATTCAGGTTGGAATCAGCCCCAGCATTTT.

The chain uses TRBV9 and TRBJ1-2; D might be TRBD1 (6 bases). This CDR3 has 15 residues. CDR1 and CDR2 from the germline V gene are SGDLS and YYNGEE. V lost 2 bases to trimming and J lost 2 bases, with 13 bases between them. For the CDR3, the DNA is TGTGCCAGCAGCGTTCAGACAGGACCAAACTATGGCTACACCTTC. This gives the protein CASSVQTGPNYGYTF.

This chain joins TRBV6-1 and TRBJ1-5, with D tentatively TRBD1 (6 bases). CDR3 length: 17 amino acids. Germline V gives CDR1 MNHNS, CDR2 SASEGT. Trimming took off 3 bases at V and 0 bases at J, with 15 bases between the two ends. CDR3 residues: CASSDYGQRLSNQPQHF. The DNA for the CDR3 is TGTGCCAGCAGTGACTATGGACAGCGCCTTAGCAATCAGCCCCAGCATTTT.

This chain links TRBV5-1 with TRBJ1-1; 10 bases are a match to TRBD1. Germline assignment: CDR1 SGHRS and CDR2 YFSETQ. This CDR3 comprises 15 residues. J was trimmed by 3 bases and V by 4 bases; bases with no gene match: 6. The CDR3 reads CASSGMTGGYTEAFF. The CDR3 coding sequence is TGCGCCAGCAGCGGCATGACAGGGGGCTACACTGAAGCTTTCTTT.

This rearrangement joins TRBV10-3 to TRBJ2-3; 8 positions match TRBD2. The CDR3 consists of 14 residues. In germline, CDR1 is ENHRY, CDR2 SYGVKD. V lost 10 bases and J lost 4; bases outside the gene matches: 10. The CDR3 DNA sequence: TGTGCCACCCAAACGGGGGGGCAAGCAGATACGCAGTATTTT. Translating it yields CATQTGGQADTQYF.

The chain carries TRBV5-4 and TRBJ1-6; D remains ambiguous. V shed 0 bases and J shed 5 bases, with 12 bases lying between them. The CDR3 has 16 residues. Germline loops: CDR1 SGHNT, CDR2 YYREEE (reference sequence). CDR3 bases: TGTGCCAGCAGCTTGGAGTCGGGGAGCCATAATTCACCCCTCCACTTT. This translates into CASSLESGSHNSPLHF.

The chain uses TRBV7-3 and TRBJ1-1, with D maybe TRBD1 (6 bases). The CDR3 totals 16 residues. Trimming stripped 5 bases from V and 1 base from J, with 17 bases between. The germline V gene encodes CDR1 SGHTA and CDR2 FQGTGA. The CDR3 is CASSPRGGGRNTEAFF. The CDR3, as DNA: TGTGCCAGCAGCCCCCGCGGGGGGGGGCGGAACACTGAAGCTTTCTTT.

This clone was detected a few times. This chain's CDR3 is CASSVDYSSYNEQFF. CDR3 in DNA: TGTGCCAGCAGCGTAGACTATAGCTCCTACAATGAGCAGTTCTTC. The V call is TRBV9, the J call TRBJ2-1; no definite D call. This CDR3 comprises 15 residues. Germline lookup yields CDR1 SGDLS and CDR2 YYNGEE. V was clipped by 0 bases and J by 0 bases, with 7 bases between them.

Regarding this clone: The junction differs from germline at one of its ends, possibly a read error. CDR3 in DNA: TGTGCCAGCAGTTTAATGTTGGGCGCTAAATATGGCTACACCTTC. This codes for CASSLMLGAKYGYTF. V is TRBV28 and J is TRBJ1-2; the D is unclear. This CDR3 is built from 15 residues. Germline loops: CDR1 MDHEN, CDR2 SYDVKM.